This entry describes one T cell receptor beta chain. The data belong to a study of T cells in tumors after PD-1 blockade. Study background: Each patient got pembrolizumab 200 mg every 3 weeks or cemiplimab 350 mg every 2 weeks. Mean per blood sample: about 110,000 templates (24,679-257,772), 36,536 unique clonotypes.

Libraries were prepared by immunoSEQ multiplex PCR; TCRdb keeps only in-frame clonotypes and omits some of them. Of approximately 45,000 clones listed, approximately 79% are singletons. Template: tumor biopsy or peripheral blood genomic DNA, 616-6,004 ng per sample. Germline V CDR1 and CDR2: SNHLY, FYNNEI. The CDR3 extends over 14 amino acids. V shed 6 bases, J shed 8 bases, and the junction held 8 bases outside the gene matches. This specimen consisted of PBMCs, obtained before anti-PD-1 therapy. The sequence was obtained from a human donor with advanced basal cell or squamous cell carcinoma (not recorded which). This chain uses TRBV2 with TRBJ1-4; TRBD1 matches at 8 bases. The CDR3 sequence: CASRVQGAREKLFF. The CDR3, as DNA: TGTGCCAGCAGAGTTCAGGGGGCTCGGGAAAAACTGTTTTTT. The complete variable domain, with remaining parts taken from reference TRBV2 and TRBJ1-4, reads EPEVTQTPSHQVTQMGQEVILRCVPISNHLYFYWYRQILGQKVEFLVSFYNNEISEKSEIFDDQFSVERPDGSNFTLKIRSTKLEDSAMYFCASRVQGAREKLFFGSGTQLSVL.